This T cell receptor (beta chain) was recorded in a study of T cells in Graves' hyperthyroidism and ophthalmopathy. The ends lost 2 bases at V and 6 bases at J; junction bases unmatched: 2. Germline CDR1 and CDR2: ENHRY and SYGVKD. CDR3 size: 14 residues. This clonotype appeared a few times. The investigators amplified TCR beta CDR3 regions from RNA transcripts. HTBI primers were the set used in a first-round RT-PCR of the TCR CDR3. TCRdb reprocessed the multiplex PCR reads via MiXCR and lists one record per CDR3 protein. The sample lists about 570,000 distinct CDR3 sequences, 46% seen once, with around 20% in the top ten.

The material sequenced was peripheral blood or thyroid tissue (not recorded which). V is TRBV10-3 and J is TRBJ1-2; 11 bases are shared with TRBD1. This clonotype was obtained from an adult woman with Graves' disease, either hyperthyroidism or ophthalmopathy (not recorded which). The CDR3 region has the DNA TGTGCCATCAGTGAGGGACAGGGGGCGCATGGCTACACCTTC. This sequence encodes CAISEGQGAHGYTF.